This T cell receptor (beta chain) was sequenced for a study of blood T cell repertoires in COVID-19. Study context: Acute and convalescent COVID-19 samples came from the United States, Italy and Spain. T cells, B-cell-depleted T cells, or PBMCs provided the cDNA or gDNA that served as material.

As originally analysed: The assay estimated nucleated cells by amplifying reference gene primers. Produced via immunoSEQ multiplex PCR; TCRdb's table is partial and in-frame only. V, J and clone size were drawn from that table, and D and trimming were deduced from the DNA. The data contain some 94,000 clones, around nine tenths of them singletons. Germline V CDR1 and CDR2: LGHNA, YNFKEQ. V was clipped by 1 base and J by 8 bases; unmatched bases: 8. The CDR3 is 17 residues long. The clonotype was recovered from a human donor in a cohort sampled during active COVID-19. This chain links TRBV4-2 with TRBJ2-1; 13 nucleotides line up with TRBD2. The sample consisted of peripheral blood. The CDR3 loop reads CASSQATSGRFYDEQFF. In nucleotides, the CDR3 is TGTGCCAGCAGCCAAGCGACTAGCGGGAGGTTTTACGATGAGCAGTTCTTC.